What follows are 14 T cell receptor beta chains derived from one specimen sequenced in a study of blood T cells in healthy people across ages (dated by TCRdb to the mid-2010s). The library was obtained by 5' RACE. Sequencing relied on an Illumina HiSeq 2500. The second PCR ran for about 6 to 12 cycles and used a J-beta primer mix along with a sample-barcoded 5' primer. TCRdb took the public reads, trimmed them with fastp at Q25, ran MiXCR for clone calling and kept in-frame beta chains. Rows matching on CDR3 protein sequence are summarized as one entry with the most common DNA and genes. For this sample the table gives about 1.4 million distinct CDR3 sequences, of which roughly 64% were detected only once. 5% to 7% of the sample rests with the top ten. The source material was blood. The receptor source for this set is a man aged 18 to 29 in good health.

This clonotype is a singleton in its sample. The chain uses TRBV28 and TRBJ1-2; D call uncertain. Germline loops: CDR1 MDHEN, CDR2 SYDVKM. This CDR3 comprises 15 residues. The V end was cut by 2 bases, the J end by 2 bases, with 12 bases between. CDR3 nucleotides: TGTGCCAGCAGTTTAACAGCCTCCCTGAACTATGGCTACACCTTC. It codes for CASSLTASLNYGYTF.

V gene TRBV6-2 or TRBV6-3 combines with J gene TRBJ2-4; D call uncertain. This CDR3 contains 15 residues. The V gene's germline CDR1 is MNHEY and CDR2 SVGEGT. V lost 2 bases, J lost 7 bases, and 15 bases lay in between. The CDR3 region has the DNA TGTGCCAGCAGTTACGGTCAGGAAGGAGCTAACATTCAGTACTTC. This sequence encodes CASSYGQEGANIQYF.

This chain uses TRBV6-1 with TRBJ1-2; 8 bases are a match to TRBD1. The V segment lost 4 bases and the J segment 2 bases; nucleotides outside the gene matches: 3. The CDR3 totals 14 residues. CDR1 and CDR2 from the germline V gene are MNHNS and SASEGT. CDR3 amino acids: CASSVAGGNYGYTF. DNA for the CDR3: TGTGCCAGCAGTGTGGCAGGGGGCAACTATGGCTACACCTTC.

V and J are TRBV27 and TRBJ2-5, with D maybe TRBD2 (6 bases). The CDR3 consists of 13 residues. V was trimmed by 6 bases and J by 11 bases, leaving 19 bases between them. Germline V gene data show CDR1 as MNHEY and CDR2 as SMNVEV (reference sequence). CDR3 residues: CASRGSGRDEQYF. In DNA, the CDR3 is TGTGCCAGCAGGGGGAGCGGGCGGGATGAGCAGTACTTC.

The chain carries TRBV15 and TRBJ2-7, with D uncertain. The CDR3 is 11 amino acids. Between the trimmed V and J ends, which lost 0 bases and 4 bases, there was a span of 1 base. Germline V gene lookup returns CDR1 LNHNV and CDR2 YYDKDF (reference sequence). CDR3 region: CATSREYEQYF. The CDR3 DNA follows: TGTGCCACCAGCAGAGAGTACGAGCAGTACTTC. Drawing the rest from reference TRBV15 and TRBJ2-7, the complete variable domain is DAMVIQNPRYQVTQFGKPVTLSCSQTLNHNVMYWYQQKSSQAPKLLFHYYDKDFNNEADTPDNFQSRRPNTSFCFLDIRSPGLGDTAMYLCATSREYEQYFGPGTRLTVT.

This chain links TRBV6-1 with TRBJ1-5, with 11 bases matching TRBD1. This CDR3 is 18 amino acids long. Germline V gene lookup returns CDR1 MNHNS and CDR2 SASEGT. V shed 8 bases and J 1 base; nucleotides not matched to a gene: 13. CDR3 nucleotide sequence: TGTGCCAGCGGCCGGCCTGGAGGACAGGGGGCCAGCAATCAGCCCCAGCATTTT. Translated: CASGRPGGQGASNQPQHF.

V gene TRBV11-2 combines with J gene TRBJ2-7; no clear D. Trimming stripped 3 bases from V and 7 bases from J, with 7 bases between. This CDR3 has 11 amino acids. CDR1 SGHAT and CDR2 FQNNGV come from the germline V gene. CDR3 region: CASSFMGEQYF. The CDR3 bases are TGTGCCAGCAGCTTTATGGGGGAGCAGTACTTC.

This clonotype was observed a handful of times. The CDR3 reads CSASVDWGNQPQHF. In DNA, the CDR3 is TGCAGTGCTAGTGTTGATTGGGGCAATCAGCCCCAGCATTTT. The rearrangement links TRBV20-1 to TRBJ1-5; the D is unclear. This CDR3 region has 14 residues. Per germline, CDR1 DFQATT and CDR2 SNEGSKA (reference sequence). Trimming took off 3 bases at V and 2 bases at J, with 11 bases between the two ends.

This clonotype was recorded a few times. The chain links TRBV6-2 or TRBV6-3 to TRBJ2-5; D not certain. The V end was cut by 5 bases, the J end by 11 bases, with 18 bases between. This CDR3 region has 13 residues. Germline V gene lookup returns CDR1 MNHEY and CDR2 SVGEGT. The CDR3 DNA is TGTGCCAGCAGTCTAACTTCGTACAATGAGCAGTACTTC. Encoded protein: CASSLTSYNEQYF.

The V call is TRBV20-1, the J call TRBJ2-1; 11 positions match TRBD2. The assigned J gene may be wrong: the sequence end matches TRBJ2-7 better. Germline V lookup: CDR1 DFQATT, CDR2 SNEGSKA (reference sequence). The CDR3 sequence is 14 residues long. DNA for the CDR3: TGCAGTGGGAAGACTAGCGGGGCCTACAATGAGCAGTACTTC. Translated, it gives CSGKTSGAYNEQYF.

This clonotype was recorded a few times. This chain uses TRBV9 with TRBJ1-5, with no clear D. CDR1 and CDR2 (germline): SGDLS, YYNGEE. The CDR3 runs 14 residues. The V end lost 5 bases, the J end lost 0 bases, and 9 bases lay between the germline ends. CDR3 sequence: CASRSTFSNQPQHF. Written as DNA, the CDR3 is TGTGCCAGCAGAAGTACCTTTAGCAATCAGCCCCAGCATTTT.

V is TRBV4-1 and J is TRBJ2-3, with 9 bases matching TRBD1. Germline V gene sequence: CDR1 MGHRA, CDR2 YSYEKL. The ends lost 2 bases at V and 6 bases at J; junction bases unmatched: 12. CDR3 length equals 17 residues. The CDR3 DNA is TGCGCCAGCAGCCAACTTTCCCGGACAGGGGTTCGGGATACGCAGTATTTT. Translating it yields CASSQLSRTGVRDTQYF.

This rearrangement joins TRBV2 to TRBJ2-3, with TRBD2 matching 12 bases. With V trimmed by 4 bases and J by 4 bases, 6 bases remained unmatched. The germline gives CDR1 SNHLY, CDR2 FYNNEI. This CDR3 is built from 16 residues. The CDR3 region is CASSVELAGGADTQYF. As DNA, the CDR3 is TGTGCCAGCAGTGTGGAACTAGCGGGAGGTGCAGATACGCAGTATTTT.

J is TRBJ1-2 and V is TRBV12-3 or TRBV12-4, with 11 bases matching TRBD1. J gave up 4 bases and V 7 bases, and 5 bases lay outside the gene matches. The CDR3 covers 14 residues. The CDR3 spells CASTRTGGIYGYTF. The CDR3 region has the DNA TGTGCCAGCACCCGGACAGGGGGCATCTATGGCTACACCTTC.